What follows are 21 T cell receptor beta chains derived from one specimen sequenced in a study of T-cell memory formation after mild COVID-19. In TCRdb, the 5' RACE reads were re-called with MiXCR into one record per CDR3 protein. The table lists about 430,000 distinct CDR3 sequences, more than 15% of them singletons. Sequencing used PBMCs or a T cell subset sorted from them (not recorded which). The receptors derive from a man younger than 35 who had mild COVID-19 (a few samples of this study predate the infection). Cell type and time point are not known.

This clonotype was seen repeatedly, ten times or more. V gene TRBV5-1 combines with J gene TRBJ2-7; 7 nucleotides line up with TRBD1. Per germline, CDR1 SGHRS and CDR2 YFSETQ. Trimming cost V 4 bases and J 5 bases; bases outside gene matches: 6. CDR3 length equals 13 residues. The CDR3 reads CASSVNTGDEQYV. In nucleotides, the CDR3 is TGCGCCAGCAGCGTAAATACAGGGGACGAGCAGTACGTC.

This clonotype was counted a few times. This sequence joins TRBV12-3 or TRBV12-4 and TRBJ2-5; a weak D match, TRBD2 (6 bases). The V end was cut by 6 bases, the J end by 5 bases, with 25 bases between. CDR3 length: 17 residues. This CDR3 reads CASRTLLGEEGYETQYF. DNA of the CDR3: TGTGCCAGCAGAACCCTTCTGGGAGAGGAGGGGTACGAGACCCAGTACTTC.

This clonotype showed up just a few times. The chain couples TRBV7-8 to TRBJ2-2; the D gene is possibly TRBD2 (5 bases). V lost 5 bases and J lost 2, with 18 bases in between. From germline, CDR1 is SGHVS and CDR2 FQNEAQ. The CDR3 is 17 residues long. The CDR3 DNA follows: TGTGCCAGCAGCCTCCCCCGGGGTAGCCCTAACACCGGGGAGCTGTTTTTT. Translating it yields CASSLPRGSPNTGELFF. Full variable domain (outside the CDR3, taken from reference TRBV7-8 and TRBJ2-2): GAGVSQSPRYKVAKRGQDVALRCDPISGHVSLFWYQQALGQGPEFLTYFQNEAQLDKSGLPSDRFFAERPEGSVSTLKIQRTQQEDSAVYLCASSLPRGSPNTGELFFGEGSRLTVL.

V usage is TRBV9 and J usage is TRBJ1-2; a possible D gene is TRBD1 (6 bases). Germline lookup yields CDR1 SGDLS and CDR2 YYNGEE. The CDR3 has 14 residues. Trimming left V 4 bases short and J 4 bases short, with 14 bases between. CDR3 bases: TGTGCCAGCAGCTCCTTGGACAGCTCCTATGGCTACACCTTC. It is translated as CASSSLDSSYGYTF.

This clonotype was counted at least ten times. The gene calls are TRBV10-3 and TRBJ2-2; D may be TRBD1 (6 bases). Germline V gene lookup returns CDR1 ENHRY and CDR2 SYGVKD. The CDR3 sequence is 14 residues long. Trimming shortened V by 6 bases and J by 2 bases, and 10 bases separated the two germline ends. In DNA form, the CDR3 reads TGTGCCATCAGCCTCGGGACAAACACCGGGGAGCTGTTTTTT. Amino acid sequence: CAISLGTNTGELFF.

This clonotype was detected ten times or more. The gene calls are TRBV10-2 and TRBJ2-3, with D possibly being TRBD1 or TRBD2 (6 bases each). V lost 7 bases, J lost 3 bases, and 23 bases lay in between. Looked up from germline, CDR1 is WSHSY and CDR2 is SAAADI. The length of the CDR3 is 17 residues. The CDR3 here is CASTALFGGQRTDTQYF. The CDR3 coding sequence is TGCGCCAGCACCGCTCTTTTTGGGGGGCAACGGACAGATACGCAGTATTTT.

This clonotype occurred a few times. The V and J genes are TRBV6-4 and TRBJ2-1; D perhaps matches TRBD1 (5 bases). Germline CDR1 is MRHNA and CDR2 is SNTAGT. Trimming pared 4 bases from V and 10 bases from J, leaving 14 bases between. The CDR3 covers 13 residues. The CDR3 bases are TGTGCCAGCAGTGGTTCGCAGGGCAAAGAGCAGTTCTTC. It codes for CASSGSQGKEQFF.

This clonotype was seen only a few times. This chain uses TRBV5-1 with TRBJ1-4; D call uncertain. V dropped 0 bases and J dropped 7 bases, with 13 bases sitting between them. This CDR3 region has 15 residues. The germline V gene encodes CDR1 SGHRS and CDR2 YFSETQ. This CDR3 is CASSLDVGSSEKLFF. The CDR3 bases are TGCGCCAGCAGCTTGGATGTGGGATCGAGTGAAAAACTGTTTTTT.

The CDR3 reads CAISESLAGTFF. The DNA for the CDR3 is TGTGCCATCAGTGAGTCGCTAGCGGGTACGTTCTTC. The chain has TRBV10-3 and TRBJ2-1, with 8 bases aligning to TRBD2. The V gene end was trimmed by 0 bases and the J gene end by 15 bases; junction bases not matched to a gene: 4. CDR3 length equals 12 residues. Germline V gene sequence: CDR1 ENHRY, CDR2 SYGVKD.

V and J are TRBV7-2 and TRBJ1-6; no clear D. The CDR3 is made up of 15 amino acids. Trimming removed 5 bases from V and 10 bases from J, with 18 bases in between. CDR1 SGHTA and CDR2 FQGNSA come from the germline V gene. The DNA for the CDR3 is TGTGCCAGCAGCCCCGGCGGAGAGGTGGAGTCACCCCTCCACTTT. Translating it yields CASSPGGEVESPLHF.

Only a few counts were recorded for this clonotype. V usage is TRBV18 and J usage is TRBJ2-3; 7 bases fit TRBD2. Germline trimming cut 0 bases from V and 4 bases from J; bases unmatched to any gene: 4. CDR3 length equals 15 residues. Looked up from germline, CDR1 is KGHSH and CDR2 is LQKENI. The CDR3: CASSPPTLAADTQYF. CDR3 bases: TGTGCCAGCTCACCACCGACCCTAGCGGCAGATACGCAGTATTTT. Based on the CDR3 plus reference TRBV18 and TRBJ2-3, the full variable domain is NAGVMQNPRHLVRRRGQEARLRCSPMKGHSHVYWYRQLPEEGLKFMVYLQKENIIDESGMPKERFSAEFPKEGPSILRIQQVVRGDSAAYFCASSPPTLAADTQYFGPGTRLTVL.

This chain joins TRBV5-5 and TRBJ1-2; D ambiguous. Trimming left V 3 bases short and J 6 bases short, with 15 bases between. Germline CDR1 reads SGHKS; CDR2 reads YYEKEE (reference sequence). The CDR3 extends over 14 amino acids. The CDR3 DNA is TGTGCCAGCAGCTCCCGGGCCGGGAATCATGGCTACACCTTC. Residues: CASSSRAGNHGYTF.

This clonotype was observed a few times. The genes are TRBV28 and TRBJ2-7; no clear D. This CDR3 has 12 residues. Trimming removed 6 bases from V and 4 bases from J, with 10 bases in between. Germline-derived CDR1 and CDR2 are MDHEN and SYDVKM. DNA for the CDR3: TGTGCCAGCAGCATCGGACCTTACGAGCAGTACGTC. Translation gives CASSIGPYEQYV.

The chain couples TRBV7-9 to TRBJ1-6; D possibly corresponds to TRBD1 (5 bases). The V gene's germline CDR1 is SEHNR and CDR2 FQNEAQ (reference sequence). The CDR3 loop spans 17 amino acids. V lost 6 bases and J 6 bases, leaving 21 bases between the germline ends. This chain's CDR3 is CASRRAPGKGPNSPLHF. In DNA, the CDR3 is TGTGCCAGCAGACGCGCCCCAGGGAAAGGACCTAATTCACCCCTCCACTTT.

V and J are TRBV11-2 and TRBJ1-1; the D gene is possibly TRBD1 (6 bases). The ends were cut back, 6 bases at V and 4 bases at J, with 15 bases in the middle. Per germline, CDR1 SGHAT and CDR2 FQNNGV. The CDR3 spans 14 residues. The CDR3 reads CASSQGTPSTEAFF. CDR3 nucleotides: TGTGCCAGCAGTCAGGGGACACCGTCCACTGAAGCTTTCTTT.

The chain joins TRBV5-1 to TRBJ1-3; 12 positions agree with TRBD1. J lost 10 bases, V lost 4 bases, and 6 bases had no gene match. CDR3 length: 14 amino acids. From germline, CDR1 is SGHRS and CDR2 YFSETQ. CDR3 protein: CASSTGQGAQTIYF. The DNA for the CDR3 is TGCGCCAGCAGCACGGGACAGGGGGCGCAAACCATATATTTT.

This clonotype was observed a handful of times. The V gene is TRBV23-1, the J gene TRBJ2-2; no reliable D call. TRBV23-1 is classed as an ORF, of uncertain function. The CDR3 has 16 residues. Trimming stripped 1 base from V and 4 bases from J, with 13 bases between. CDR3 sequence: CASSQYGVPTTGELFF. The DNA of the CDR3 is TGCGCCAGCAGTCAATATGGGGTGCCGACCACCGGGGAGCTGTTTTTT.

This chain uses TRBV6-5 with TRBJ1-2, with unresolved D. Deletions cut 5 bases from V and 8 bases from J, with 21 bases between. CDR1 is MNHEY, CDR2 SVGAGI, per germline. The CDR3 is 15 residues long. CDR3: CASSTAGRPTYGYTF. DNA of the CDR3: TGTGCCAGCAGTACCGCCGGCCGGCCAACCTACGGCTACACCTTC.

This clonotype was seen a few times. The rearrangement joins TRBV12-3 or TRBV12-4 to TRBJ1-1; D uncertain. V was trimmed by 6 bases and J by 3 bases, leaving 14 bases between them. The CDR3 has 14 amino acids. The chain's CDR3 is CASRVGVGDTEAFF. The CDR3 DNA is TGTGCCAGCAGAGTGGGTGTTGGAGACACTGAAGCTTTCTTT.

This rearrangement joins TRBV28 to TRBJ2-5, with a possible D match to TRBD2 (6 bases). The CDR3 is 14 amino acids. Trimming removed 3 bases from V and 4 bases from J, with 12 bases in between. Per germline, CDR1 MDHEN and CDR2 SYDVKM. This chain's CDR3 is CASSFQGGGETQYF. CDR3 bases: TGTGCCAGCAGTTTCCAGGGAGGTGGAGAGACCCAGTACTTC.

This clonotype has more than one count but fewer than ten. This sequence joins TRBV7-9 and TRBJ2-6, with D perhaps given as TRBD1 or TRBD2 (5 bases each). V dropped 7 bases and J dropped 13 bases, with 17 bases sitting between them. The CDR3 length is 13 residues. CDR1 and CDR2 from the germline V gene are SEHNR and FQNEAQ (reference sequence). CDR3 region: CASTPRRGPVLTF. The CDR3 bases are TGTGCCAGCACCCCCCGCCGGGGCCCGGTCCTGACTTTC.